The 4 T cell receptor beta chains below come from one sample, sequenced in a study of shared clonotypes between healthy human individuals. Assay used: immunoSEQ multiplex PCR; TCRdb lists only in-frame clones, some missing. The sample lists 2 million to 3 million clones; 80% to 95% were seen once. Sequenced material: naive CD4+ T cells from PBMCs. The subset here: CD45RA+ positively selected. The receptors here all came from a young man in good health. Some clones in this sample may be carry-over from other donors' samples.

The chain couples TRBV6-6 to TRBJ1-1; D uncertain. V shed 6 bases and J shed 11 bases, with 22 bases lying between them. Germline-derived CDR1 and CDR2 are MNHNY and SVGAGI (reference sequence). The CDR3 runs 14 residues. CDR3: CASRPRREGNWAFF. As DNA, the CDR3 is TGTGCCAGCAGACCACGCCGGGAAGGCAACTGGGCTTTCTTT.

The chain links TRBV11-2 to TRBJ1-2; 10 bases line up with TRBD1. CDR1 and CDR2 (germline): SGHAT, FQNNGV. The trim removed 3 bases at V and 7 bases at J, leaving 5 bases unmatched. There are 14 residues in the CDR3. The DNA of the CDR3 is TGTGCCAGCAGCTTGAGACAGGGGGCAAGTGGCTACACCTTC. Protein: CASSLRQGASGYTF.

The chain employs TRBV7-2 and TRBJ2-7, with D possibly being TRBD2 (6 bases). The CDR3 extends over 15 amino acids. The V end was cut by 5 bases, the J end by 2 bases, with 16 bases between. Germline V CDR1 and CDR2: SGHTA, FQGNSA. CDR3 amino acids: CASSLGVGGPYEQYF. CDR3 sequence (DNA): TGTGCCAGCAGCCTCGGGGTAGGAGGGCCCTACGAGCAGTACTTC.

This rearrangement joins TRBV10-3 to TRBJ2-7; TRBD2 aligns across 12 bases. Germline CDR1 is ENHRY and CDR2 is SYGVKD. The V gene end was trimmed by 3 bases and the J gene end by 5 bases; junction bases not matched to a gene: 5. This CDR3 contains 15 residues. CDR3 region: CAISDQTSGSNEQYF. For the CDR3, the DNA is TGTGCCATCAGTGATCAGACTAGCGGGAGCAACGAGCAGTACTTC.